Below are 32 T cell receptor beta chains sequenced from a single sample in a study of cytomegalovirus exposure and HLA in healthy donors. Both 60 Vbeta primers and 13 Jbeta primers went into the PCR. The assay was immunoSEQ multiplex PCR, and TCRdb's table has in-frame clones only and misses some. Here the sample spans 95,000 to 150,000 clones, around three quarters being singletons. The sequenced sample was PBMCs. The receptors here all came from a woman in her thirties or forties in good health and CMV-seropositive.

The V and J genes are TRBV7-6 and TRBJ2-3, with D possibly TRBD2 on 7 matching bases. Germline-derived CDR1 and CDR2 are SGHVS and FNYEAQ. With 5 bases removed from V and 3 bases from J, the gap between germline ends came to 21 bases. The CDR3 spans 17 residues. The CDR3 DNA is TGTGCCAGCAGCCCGAGAGGGGGGGATCCTCCGACAGATACGCAGTATTTT. Encoded protein: CASSPRGGDPPTDTQYF. Full variable domain (rest looked up from reference TRBV7-6 and TRBJ2-3): GAGVSQSPRYKVTKRGQDVALRCDPISGHVSLYWYRQALGQGPEFLTYFNYEAQQDKSGLPNDRFSAERPEGSISTLTIQRTEQRDSAMYRCASSPRGGDPPTDTQYFGPGTRLTVL.

The rearrangement links TRBV19 to TRBJ2-1; 15 nucleotides match TRBD2. V was pared by 4 bases and J by 12 bases, with 1 base of the junction left unmatched. The CDR3 runs to 13 residues. The germline gives CDR1 LNHDA, CDR2 SQIVND (reference sequence). CDR3 DNA: TGTGCCAGTAGTACGGGACTAGCGGGAGGGCAGTTCTTC. This codes for CASSTGLAGGQFF. The entire variable domain, with the rest obtained from reference TRBV19 and TRBJ2-1, is as follows: DGGITQSPKYLFRKEGQNVTLSCEQNLNHDAMYWYRQDPGQGLRLIYYSQIVNDFQKGDIAEGYSVSREKKESFPLTVTSAQKNPTAFYLCASSTGLAGGQFFGPGTRLTVL.

The chain links TRBV7-3 to TRBJ2-7; 10 bases line up with TRBD1. The CDR3 has 16 residues. V was clipped by 5 bases and J by 6 bases; unmatched bases: 13. Per germline, CDR1 SGHTA and CDR2 FQGTGA. The CDR3: CASSQRPGTGVFEQYF. The CDR3 coding sequence is TGTGCCAGCAGCCAACGCCCCGGGACAGGGGTCTTCGAGCAGTACTTC.

The chain has TRBV30 and TRBJ1-6; no clear D. Trimming stripped 0 bases from V and 10 bases from J, with 13 bases between. Germline V lookup: CDR1 GTSNPN, CDR2 SVGIG (reference sequence). This CDR3 has 14 amino acids. CDR3 nucleotides: TGTGCCTGGAGTGTAAGAGCAGGACTCTCACCCCTCCACTTT. It codes for CAWSVRAGLSPLHF.

This chain links TRBV7-2 with TRBJ2-2; D unresolved. Trimming shortened V by 1 base and J by 2 bases, and 8 bases separated the two germline ends. Germline lookup yields CDR1 SGHTA and CDR2 FQGNSA. The CDR3 sequence is 15 residues long. The CDR3 coding sequence is TGTGCCAGCAGCTTAGAGCGACCCAACACCGGGGAGCTGTTTTTT. This gives the protein CASSLERPNTGELFF. The full variable domain, rest sourced from reference TRBV7-2 and TRBJ2-2, is GAGVSQSPSNKVTEKGKDVELRCDPISGHTALYWYRQSLGQGLEFLIYFQGNSAPDKSGLPSDRFSAERTGGSVSTLTIQRTQQEDSAVYLCASSLERPNTGELFFGEGSRLTVL.

This clone was observed a handful of times. The CDR3 nucleotides are TGCAGCGTTGAAAGCCGGGGGGCTGGAAACACCATATATTTT. It specifies CSVESRGAGNTIYF. This chain connects TRBV29-1 to TRBJ1-3; D may be TRBD1 (5 bases). Germline values: CDR1 SQVTM, CDR2 ANQGSEA. This CDR3 comprises 14 residues. The germline V and J ends were trimmed by 2 bases and 2 bases, with 10 bases remaining between them.

CDR3 amino acids: CASSRSGGSYNEQFF. Here the CDR3 DNA reads TGTGCCAGCAGCCGGAGCGGAGGTTCATACAATGAGCAGTTCTTC. This chain connects TRBV7-3 to TRBJ2-1; tentatively, D is TRBD2 (5 bases). The CDR3 is 15 residues long. V dropped 5 bases and J dropped 4 bases, with 15 bases sitting between them. Germline V CDR1 and CDR2: SGHTA, FQGTGA.

This clone appeared a few times. The chain uses TRBV9 and TRBJ1-6; TRBD1 matches at 7 bases. V lost 0 bases, J lost 10 bases, and 7 bases stayed unmatched. CDR3 length equals 15 residues. From germline, CDR1 is SGDLS and CDR2 YYNGEE. The CDR3 here is CASSVALGGESPLHF. Here the CDR3 DNA reads TGTGCCAGCAGCGTAGCGCTAGGGGGCGAGTCACCCCTCCACTTT.

As DNA, the CDR3 is TGTGCCATCAGGGGCGGGGGCATTCATGAAGCTTTCTTT. This codes for CAIRGGGIHEAFF. The chain couples TRBV10-3 to TRBJ1-1, with D possibly being TRBD1 (6 bases). The CDR3 is 13 residues long. The germline CDR1 and CDR2 sequences are ENHRY and SYGVKD. V lost 6 bases and J lost 7, with 15 bases in between.

J is TRBJ1-1 and V is TRBV5-1; D is unclear. Trimming shortened V by 4 bases and J by 0 bases, and 7 bases separated the two germline ends. The CDR3 runs to 13 residues. The germline gives CDR1 SGHRS, CDR2 YFSETQ. CDR3 DNA sequence: TGCGCCAGCAGCCTACAGATGAACACTGAAGCTTTCTTT. Its translation is CASSLQMNTEAFF. Filled out from reference TRBV5-1 and TRBJ1-1, the complete variable domain reads KAGVTQTPRYLIKTRGQQVTLSCSPISGHRSVSWYQQTPGQGLQFLFEYFSETQRNKGNFPGRFSGRQFSNSRSEMNVSTLELGDSALYLCASSLQMNTEAFFGQGTRLTVV.

This chain uses TRBV6-5 with TRBJ1-2, with TRBD1 identical over 10 bases. Germline CDR1 and CDR2: MNHEY and SVGAGI. Trimming took 4 bases from V and 7 from J; bases not matched to a gene: 9. This CDR3 is 15 amino acids long. Written as DNA, the CDR3 is TGTGCCAGCAGTTTTGGGGACAGGGGAGAGGGTGGCTACACCTTC. Translated, it gives CASSFGDRGEGGYTF.

The chain recombines TRBV7-6 with TRBJ2-5; 7 bases match TRBD1. V was pared by 5 bases and J by 1 base, with 4 bases of the junction left unmatched. This CDR3 is built from 14 residues. CDR1 is SGHVS and CDR2 is FNYEAQ in the germline V gene. Here the CDR3 reads CASSRGQPQETQYF. As DNA, the CDR3 is TGTGCCAGCAGCCGGGGACAGCCCCAAGAGACCCAGTACTTC.

This clone was seen a few times. This chain joins TRBV14 and TRBJ1-1; tentative D call: TRBD1 (5 bases). The CDR3 contains 14 residues. Germline V gene lookup returns CDR1 SGHDN and CDR2 FVKESK. V was trimmed by 6 bases and J by 5 bases, leaving 16 bases between them. CDR3 nucleotides: TGTGCCAGCAGTACCCTTTCGGGGGGGACTGAAGCTTTCTTT. Amino acid sequence: CASSTLSGGTEAFF. Supplemented by reference TRBV14 and TRBJ1-1, the full variable domain reads EAGVTQFPSHSVIEKGQTVTLRCDPISGHDNLYWYRRVMGKEIKFLLHFVKESKQDESGMPNNRFLAERTGGTYSTLKVQPAELEDSGVYFCASSTLSGGTEAFFGQGTRLTVV.

J is TRBJ1-1 and V is TRBV6-1; no definite D call. Germline V gene data show CDR1 as MNHNS and CDR2 as SASEGT. V lost 7 bases and J lost 5, with 11 bases in between. The CDR3 has 12 amino acids. CDR3 loop: CASTRIGTEAFF. CDR3 sequence (DNA): TGTGCCAGCACTAGAATCGGGACTGAAGCTTTCTTT.

This chain links TRBV10-3 with TRBJ1-2, with TRBD1 as a possible D gene (5 bases). In germline, CDR1 is ENHRY, CDR2 SYGVKD. V lost 0 bases and J 5 bases, leaving 10 bases between the germline ends. The CDR3 contains 14 residues. The DNA of the CDR3 is TGTGCCATCAGTGAGTCTAGGGGCCGGTATGGCTACACCTTC. Translating it yields CAISESRGRYGYTF.

V gene TRBV27 combines with J gene TRBJ1-2, with a possible D match to TRBD1 (6 bases). The CDR3 consists of 13 residues. V shed 6 bases and J shed 8 bases, with 16 bases lying between them. Germline values: CDR1 MNHEY, CDR2 SMNVEV (reference sequence). CDR3 coding DNA: TGTGCCAGCAGCCTGGCACAGGGTGGCGGCTACACCTTC. It translates to CASSLAQGGGYTF.

V and J are TRBV4-3 and TRBJ2-1; 10 bases align to TRBD2. The junction had 6 bases not matched to a gene; V was cut back by 0 bases and J by 7 bases. The CDR3 has 16 amino acids. Germline values: CDR1 LGHNA, CDR2 YSLEER. The CDR3 nucleotides read TGCGCCAGCAGCCAAGATACGTCACTAGCGGGAAATGAGCAGTTCTTC. Protein sequence: CASSQDTSLAGNEQFF.

This sequence joins TRBV6-1 and TRBJ2-2; 8 nucleotides align to TRBD1. Germline trimming cut 4 bases from V and 3 bases from J; bases unmatched to any gene: 4. The CDR3 contains 15 residues. Germline V gives CDR1 MNHNS, CDR2 SASEGT. The CDR3 is CASSGQGMDTGELFF. The CDR3 DNA sequence: TGTGCCAGCAGTGGACAGGGGATGGACACCGGGGAGCTGTTTTTT.

This clone was counted a single time. CDR3 nucleotides: TGCGCCAGCAGCCAAGATCGGCGAGGGTTCGAGCAGTACTTC. This gives the protein CASSQDRRGFEQYF. V is TRBV4-3 and J is TRBJ2-7; possible D gene TRBD2, 5 bases. The germline gives CDR1 LGHNA, CDR2 YSLEER. This CDR3 is 14 amino acids long. Trimming left V 0 bases short and J 6 bases short, with 12 bases between.

DNA for the CDR3: TGTGCCATCAGTGAATCCGGGACAGGCTATGGCTACACCTTC. Translation: CAISESGTGYGYTF. The rearrangement joins TRBV10-3 to TRBJ1-2; 8 positions match TRBD1. V lost 3 bases and J lost 4; bases outside the gene matches: 4. The germline V gene has CDR1 ENHRY and CDR2 SYGVKD. The CDR3 loop spans 14 amino acids.

V and J are TRBV6-5 and TRBJ1-2; D might be TRBD1 (6 bases). The CDR3 length is 15 residues. The germline V gene encodes CDR1 MNHEY and CDR2 SVGAGI. The ends were cut back, 2 bases at V and 6 bases at J, with 16 bases in the middle. The CDR3 here is CASSYDIQGKNGYTF. The CDR3, as DNA: TGTGCCAGCAGTTACGACATCCAGGGGAAGAATGGCTACACCTTC.

V is TRBV9 and J is TRBJ2-2, with 8 bases matching TRBD1. The CDR3 has 18 residues. Germline lookup yields CDR1 SGDLS and CDR2 YYNGEE. V was pared by 2 bases and J by 5 bases, with 14 bases of the junction left unmatched. This chain's CDR3 is CASSVGLVVTGGTGELFF. The CDR3 region has the DNA TGTGCCAGCAGCGTGGGTTTGGTTGTCACAGGGGGGACCGGGGAGCTGTTTTTT.

In nucleotides, the CDR3 is TGCGCCAGCAGCCTTGCTGGGACTGCGGGAAACACCATATATTTT. This sequence encodes CASSLAGTAGNTIYF. The chain joins TRBV5-1 to TRBJ1-3; weak D call: TRBD1 (5 bases). The CDR3 spans 15 residues. The germline V and J ends were trimmed by 4 bases and 4 bases, with 15 bases remaining between them. The germline gives CDR1 SGHRS, CDR2 YFSETQ.

This clone has only one observation. V is TRBV7-9 and J is TRBJ2-1, with 8 bases lining up with TRBD2. Germline V gives CDR1 SEHNR, CDR2 FQNEAQ (reference sequence). The CDR3 has 13 residues. After removal of 5 bases from V and 8 bases from J, the junction contained 5 bases not matched to a gene. The CDR3 region is CASSPTGRDEQFF. The CDR3 bases are TGTGCCAGCAGCCCGACCGGGAGGGATGAGCAGTTCTTC.

CDR3 sequence: CASSPGTGVEKLFF. The CDR3 DNA sequence: TGCGCCAGCAGCCCCGGGACAGGGGTTGAAAAACTGTTTTTT. The chain uses TRBV4-1 and TRBJ1-4; 10 nucleotides agree with TRBD1. V lost 4 bases, J lost 7 bases, and 3 bases stayed unmatched. The CDR3 sequence is 14 residues long. The germline V gene has CDR1 MGHRA and CDR2 YSYEKL.

Remarks on this clone: The conserved phenylalanine or tryptophan is not found at the CDR3 terminus, so this likely reflects a read error. The rearrangement links TRBV15 to TRBJ1-5; D gene ambiguous. Germline V gives CDR1 LNHNV, CDR2 YYDKDF (reference sequence). The CDR3 is 15 amino acids. V lost 0 bases and J lost 3, with 9 bases in between. The CDR3 loop is CATSRDHGNNQPQHV. The CDR3 nucleotides read TGTGCCACCAGCAGAGATCACGGGAACAATCAGCCCCAGCATGTT.

The J gene is TRBJ2-1, the V gene TRBV5-1; TRBD2 might be the D (5 bases). Germline lookup yields CDR1 SGHRS and CDR2 YFSETQ. Trimming removed 0 bases at V and 10 bases at J, with 20 bases between. CDR3 length equals 16 residues. In DNA, the CDR3 is TGCGCCAGCAGCTTGGTGGCTAGCAGAGGTGGCGTCGAGCAGTTCTTC. Residues: CASSLVASRGGVEQFF.

For the CDR3, the DNA is TGCGCCAGCAGCTGGACTAGCGGGAGGGCCGTCACAGATACGCAGTATTTT. Its translation: CASSWTSGRAVTDTQYF. The chain combines TRBV5-1 with TRBJ2-3, with TRBD2 matching 15 bases. Germline trimming cut 3 bases from V and 2 bases from J; bases unmatched to any gene: 4. The length of the CDR3 is 17 residues. The germline V gene has CDR1 SGHRS and CDR2 YFSETQ.

The V call is TRBV5-1, the J call TRBJ2-7, with 7 bases matching TRBD1. The CDR3 is 16 amino acids. V lost 2 bases and J lost 0; bases outside the gene matches: 8. Germline-derived CDR1 and CDR2 are SGHRS and YFSETQ. CDR3 region: CASSLITGVRSYEQYF. CDR3 nucleotides: TGCGCCAGCAGCTTAATTACAGGGGTCCGCTCCTACGAGCAGTACTTC. The variable domain in full, with the rest retrieved from reference TRBV5-1 and TRBJ2-7, is KAGVTQTPRYLIKTRGQQVTLSCSPISGHRSVSWYQQTPGQGLQFLFEYFSETQRNKGNFPGRFSGRQFSNSRSEMNVSTLELGDSALYLCASSLITGVRSYEQYFGPGTRLTVT.

This clone was counted between two and nine times. Other DNA sequences in this specimen translate into the identical CDR3. V and J are TRBV6-1 and TRBJ1-6, with D possibly matching TRBD1 (5 bases). V was clipped by 4 bases and J by 2 bases, with 6 bases between them. There are 14 residues in the CDR3. Germline CDR1 reads MNHNS; CDR2 reads SASEGT. The CDR3 DNA sequence: TGTGCCAGCAGTGCAGGGCCCTATAATTCACCCCTCCACTTT. It codes for CASSAGPYNSPLHF.

The CDR3 sequence is CASSEGGGMRQPQHF. The DNA for the CDR3 is TGTGCCAGCAGTGAAGGGGGGGGGATGCGCCAGCCCCAGCATTTT. The V and J genes are TRBV6-1 and TRBJ1-5, with D perhaps matching TRBD1 (5 bases). CDR3 length: 15 residues. The germline V gene encodes CDR1 MNHNS and CDR2 SASEGT. V was pared by 1 base and J by 7 bases, with 14 bases between.

This clone was seen just once. This chain connects TRBV6-1 to TRBJ2-7; D possibly corresponds to TRBD1 (5 bases). The CDR3 sequence is 12 residues long. Trimming left V 8 bases short and J 1 base short, with 9 bases between. Germline V gene data show CDR1 as MNHNS and CDR2 as SASEGT. The CDR3 DNA follows: TGTGCCAGCTTTGACAGATCCTACGAGCAGTACTTC. Protein sequence: CASFDRSYEQYF.